A selection of T cell receptor beta chains follows, all from one sample in a study of blood T cells in healthy people across ages. TCRdb reprocessed the 5' RACE reads via MiXCR and lists one record per CDR3 protein. The sample has 650,000 to 1,000,000 distinct CDR3 sequences, 35% to 40% seen once; the top ten hold over 10%. The material sequenced was blood. These TCRs come from a young man in good health. Each CDR3 is given without its conserved first and last residue.

v_call,cdr3_length,j_call,cdr3_aa
TRBV10-3,13,TRBJ1-5,ASGGTGVGNQPQH
TRBV11-2,11,TRBJ2-5,ASSKTGQETQY
TRBV4-1,16,TRBJ2-1,ASSQDSGGHRSYNEQF
TRBV5-1,11,TRBJ2-7,ASSSQAGGEQY
TRBV14,14,TRBJ2-1,ASSQEGVLRYNEQF
TRBV15,14,TRBJ2-1,ATSRDRQGGYNEQF
TRBV4-1,12,TRBJ2-1,ASSHLQGAGEQF
TRBV3-1,12,.,ASRPGQGTYEQY
TRBV12-3/TRBV12-4,11,TRBJ2-3,ASSQRGRDTQY
TRBV3-1,12,TRBJ2-3,ASSPPGRGDTQY
TRBV7-2,11,TRBJ2-6,ATRESGANVLT
TRBV2,10,TRBJ2-3,ASSYLGATQY
TRBV30,13,TRBJ2-7,AWSTIAGGYYEQY
TRBV4-2,11,TRBJ2-1,ASSQGAGNEQF
TRBV3-1,10,.,ASTSNGKTQY
TRBV6-2/TRBV6-3,11,TRBJ2-7,ASTSRGIYEQY
TRBV10-3,12,TRBJ1-6,AISVGQSNSPLH
TRBV6-6,13,TRBJ2-3,ASSYSRGRGDTQY
TRBV7-3,10,TRBJ2-3,ASSLGAHTQY
TRBV12-3/TRBV12-4,12,TRBJ1-1,TSTPTQVGTEAF
TRBV4-1,13,TRBJ1-4,ASSGQTGLREKLF
TRBV3-1,10,TRBJ2-1,ASSRHRYEQF
TRBV5-1,13,TRBJ1-4,ASREGGTYNEKLF
TRBV20-1,12,TRBJ2-7,SARNRAKAYEQY